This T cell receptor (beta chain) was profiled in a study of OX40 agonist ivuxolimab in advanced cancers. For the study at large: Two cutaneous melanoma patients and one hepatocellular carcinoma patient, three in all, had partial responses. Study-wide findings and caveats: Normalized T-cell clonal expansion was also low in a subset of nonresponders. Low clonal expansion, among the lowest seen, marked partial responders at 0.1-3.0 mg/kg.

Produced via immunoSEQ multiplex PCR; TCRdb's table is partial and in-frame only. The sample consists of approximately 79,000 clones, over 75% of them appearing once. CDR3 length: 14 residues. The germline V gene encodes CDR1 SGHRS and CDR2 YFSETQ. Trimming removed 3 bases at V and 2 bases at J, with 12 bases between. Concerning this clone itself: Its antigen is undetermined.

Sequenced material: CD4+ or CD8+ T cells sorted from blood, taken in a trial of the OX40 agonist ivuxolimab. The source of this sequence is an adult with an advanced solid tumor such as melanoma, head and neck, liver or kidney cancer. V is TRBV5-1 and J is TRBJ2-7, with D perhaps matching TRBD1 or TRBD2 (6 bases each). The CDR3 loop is CASSWGAGPYEQYF. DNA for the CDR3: TGCGCCAGCAGCTGGGGGGCGGGACCCTACGAGCAGTACTTC.